This T cell receptor beta chain comes out of a study of cytomegalovirus exposure and HLA in healthy donors. Study results and limitations: A later analysis reportedly found fewer N-insertions in an Asian-associated ancestry cluster than the roughly 680-donor mean. Immune exposure information comprised only CMV serostatus.

The PCR ran on 60 Vbeta and 13 Jbeta primers. Assay: immunoSEQ multiplex PCR; the TCRdb copy retains only in-frame clones and omits some. The table includes under 150,000 clones, 60% to 85% detected once. The CDR3 spans 18 residues. The V end lost 3 bases, the J end lost 0 bases, and 17 bases lay between the germline ends. CDR1 is LNHNV and CDR2 is YYDKDF in the germline V gene (reference sequence). Notes on this clone: Antigen: not known.

The sample comprised PBMCs. This chain joins TRBV15 and TRBJ1-4; perhaps TRBD1 as D (6 bases). The sequence was collected from a man in his forties or fifties in good health and CMV-seropositive. The CDR3 is CATSSGFSGGATNEKLFF. The CDR3 DNA reads as TGTGCCACCAGCAGTGGATTTAGCGGGGGCGCAACTAATGAAAAACTGTTTTTT. The full variable domain, rest sourced from reference TRBV15 and TRBJ1-4, is DAMVIQNPRYQVTQFGKPVTLSCSQTLNHNVMYWYQQKSSQAPKLLFHYYDKDFNNEADTPDNFQSRRPNTSFCFLDIRSPGLGDTAMYLCATSSGFSGGATNEKLFFGSGTQLSVL.